This passage covers 23 T cell receptor beta chains from one sample sequenced in a study of cytomegalovirus exposure and HLA in healthy donors. This PCR relied on a set of 60 Vbeta primers and 13 Jbeta primers. TCRdb keeps only in-frame clones here, not all; method: immunoSEQ multiplex PCR. The table shows over 80,000 clones, with 60% to 75% occurring only once. The sequencing input was PBMCs. The receptors were gathered from a woman in her sixties or seventies in good health and CMV-seropositive.

This chain links TRBV27 with TRBJ1-5, with D uncertain. CDR1 and CDR2 from the germline V gene are MNHEY and SMNVEV (reference sequence). CDR3 length equals 14 residues. Trimming shortened V by 0 bases and J by 11 bases, and 14 bases separated the two germline ends. CDR3 sequence reads: CASSLSGPEFAQHF. Here the CDR3 DNA reads TGTGCCAGCAGTTTATCGGGCCCCGAATTTGCCCAGCATTTT.

The CDR3: CASSRGATGHHEQYF. CDR3 coding DNA: TGTGCCAGCTCACGGGGCGCCACAGGGCACCACGAGCAGTACTTC. The chain employs TRBV18 and TRBJ2-7; D might be TRBD1 (6 bases). Between the trimmed V and J ends, which lost 4 bases and 5 bases, there was a span of 18 bases. Germline V lookup: CDR1 KGHSH, CDR2 LQKENI. The CDR3 extends over 15 amino acids.

This CDR3 is CASSPLGRGNEQYF. The CDR3 DNA sequence: TGCGCCAGCAGCCCCTTGGGGCGGGGAAACGAGCAGTACTTC. The genes are TRBV5-1 and TRBJ2-7; D might be TRBD2 (6 bases). CDR3 length: 14 residues. CDR1 is SGHRS, CDR2 YFSETQ, per germline. Between the trimmed V and J ends, which lost 4 bases and 5 bases, there was a span of 16 bases.

There are a few counts of this clone. The chain has TRBV5-8 and TRBJ1-4; TRBD1 aligns across 9 bases. V shed 3 bases and J 7 bases; nucleotides not matched to a gene: 4. The length of the CDR3 is 14 residues. Germline V gives CDR1 SGHTS, CDR2 YDEGEE. This CDR3 reads CASSSGTGPEKLFF. CDR3 coding DNA: TGTGCCAGCAGCTCTGGGACAGGGCCTGAAAAACTGTTTTTT.

The V gene is TRBV28, the J gene TRBJ1-1; 9 bases fit TRBD1. J was trimmed by 5 bases and V by 2 bases; bases with no gene match: 3. Per germline, CDR1 MDHEN and CDR2 SYDVKM. The CDR3 is 14 residues long. CDR3 protein: CASSLGQGWTEAFF. The CDR3 DNA follows: TGTGCCAGCAGTTTAGGACAGGGGTGGACTGAAGCTTTCTTT.

This clone was observed a few times. At one end the junction does not follow the germline gene, possibly because of a read error. V and J are TRBV7-9 and TRBJ1-2, with TRBD1 matching 7 bases. The CDR3 runs to 16 residues. The germline CDR1 and CDR2 sequences are SEHNR and FQNEAQ (reference sequence). This chain's CDR3 is CSSSLRGDSRIYGYTF. The CDR3 DNA sequence: TGTTCCAGCAGCCTTAGGGGGGACAGTCGAATCTATGGCTACACCTTC.

V and J are TRBV9 and TRBJ2-4, with TRBD1 as a possible D gene (6 bases). This CDR3 comprises 14 residues. CDR1 is SGDLS and CDR2 is YYNGEE in the germline V gene. The V and J ends lost 0 bases and 8 bases respectively, with 12 bases between them. DNA of the CDR3: TGTGCCAGCAGCGTAGGACAGGTGGACGACATTCAGTACTTC. It translates to CASSVGQVDDIQYF.

V gene TRBV19 combines with J gene TRBJ2-3; D is ambiguous. Germline V gives CDR1 LNHDA, CDR2 SQIVND (reference sequence). The CDR3 has 15 amino acids. V was cut by 3 bases and J by 0 bases, with 10 bases left in between. CDR3 in amino acids: CASSIGQTSTDTQYF. DNA of the CDR3: TGTGCCAGTAGTATTGGGCAAACCAGCACAGATACGCAGTATTTT.

This clone has just a few counts. The chain couples TRBV6-6 to TRBJ2-5; TRBD1 might be the D (5 bases). The CDR3 is 11 amino acids. V lost 7 bases and J 4 bases, leaving 7 bases between the germline ends. CDR1 is MNHNY, CDR2 SVGAGI, per germline (reference sequence). Written as DNA, the CDR3 is TGTGCCAGCACCCAGGGAGAGACCCAGTACTTC. Amino acid sequence: CASTQGETQYF.

This chain connects TRBV6-5 to TRBJ1-6, with 9 bases lining up with TRBD1. CDR1 is MNHEY and CDR2 is SVGAGI in the germline V gene. V lost 2 bases, J lost 9 bases, and 8 bases stayed unmatched. The CDR3 runs 16 residues. The CDR3 DNA reads TGTGCCAGCAGTTACCCAAGACAGGGGGGACCTTCACCCCTCCACTTT. Translated: CASSYPRQGGPSPLHF.

The chain is built from TRBV6-1 and TRBJ1-5; D is unclear. The CDR3 length is 17 residues. The germline CDR1 and CDR2 sequences are MNHNS and SASEGT. With 0 bases removed from V and 4 bases from J, the gap between germline ends came to 16 bases. The DNA for the CDR3 is TGTGCCAGCAGTGAAGCGGAGGGATGGTTGTCAAATCAGCCCCAGCATTTT. It translates to CASSEAEGWLSNQPQHF.

This sequence joins TRBV18 and TRBJ2-1; 9 positions agree with TRBD2. This CDR3 spans 16 amino acids. CDR1 is KGHSH, CDR2 LQKENI, per germline. V was clipped by 0 bases and J by 1 base; unmatched bases: 1. The CDR3: CASSPPAGGSYNEQFF. DNA for the CDR3: TGTGCCAGCTCACCACCGGCGGGAGGGTCCTACAATGAGCAGTTCTTC.

This rearrangement joins TRBV5-1 to TRBJ2-4; weak D call: TRBD1 (6 bases). This CDR3 is 16 amino acids long. Trimming took off 3 bases at V and 0 bases at J, with 13 bases between the two ends. From germline, CDR1 is SGHRS and CDR2 YFSETQ. In DNA, the CDR3 is TGCGCCAGCAGCTCTGGACAGTCCTTAGCCAAAAACATTCAGTACTTC. Encoded protein: CASSSGQSLAKNIQYF.

This chain uses TRBV5-1 with TRBJ2-1; no reliable D call. V was cut by 0 bases and J by 8 bases, with 15 bases left in between. The CDR3 is 15 residues long. Germline V gives CDR1 SGHRS, CDR2 YFSETQ. The CDR3 region is CASSLANLPEHEQFF. CDR3 bases: TGCGCCAGCAGCTTGGCCAATTTGCCCGAGCATGAGCAGTTCTTC.

The chain employs TRBV6-1 and TRBJ1-4; possibly TRBD1 for D (6 bases). The CDR3 is 14 amino acids. Germline CDR1 is MNHNS and CDR2 is SASEGT. V lost 2 bases to trimming and J lost 5 bases, with 9 bases between them. CDR3 sequence reads: CASSERGQNEKLFF. For the CDR3, the DNA is TGTGCCAGCAGTGAACGGGGACAAAATGAAAAACTGTTTTTT.

V gene TRBV4-2 combines with J gene TRBJ2-1, with no clear D. The CDR3 sequence is 14 residues long. V lost 4 bases to trimming and J lost 5 bases, with 12 bases between them. Germline V gene lookup returns CDR1 LGHNA and CDR2 YNFKEQ. CDR3 in DNA: TGTGCCAGCAGCCTACGGCCCCGGGACAATGAGCAGTTCTTC. This gives the protein CASSLRPRDNEQFF.

The CDR3 reads CASKGQAWEQYF. DNA for the CDR3: TGTGCCAGTAAAGGACAGGCGTGGGAGCAGTACTTC. The chain uses TRBV28 and TRBJ2-7; 7 positions match TRBD1. The germline V gene encodes CDR1 MDHEN and CDR2 SYDVKM. With 9 bases clipped from V and 7 bases from J, the junction kept 9 bases outside the gene matches. This CDR3 region has 12 residues.

This clone was counted only a few times. The chain links TRBV12-5 to TRBJ2-7; D not certain. V shed 6 bases and J shed 7 bases, with 16 bases lying between them. The CDR3 runs to 13 residues. Germline values: CDR1 LGHNT, CDR2 FRNRAP. The CDR3 DNA sequence: TGTGCTAGTGGAACCGGCCCCACGCGGGAGCAGTACTTC. Translating gives CASGTGPTREQYF.

This clone was observed once. The rearrangement links TRBV29-1 to TRBJ2-3; the match to TRBD1 covers 7 bases. J gave up 2 bases and V 5 bases, and 7 bases lay outside the gene matches. Germline V gene data show CDR1 as SQVTM and CDR2 as ANQGSEA. This CDR3 comprises 14 residues. CDR3 DNA: TGCAGCGTTCCCACAGGGGTTTTCACAGATACGCAGTATTTT. This translates into CSVPTGVFTDTQYF.

The chain joins TRBV5-5 to TRBJ1-4; 9 nucleotides line up with TRBD1. This CDR3 is 16 amino acids long. The germline V gene encodes CDR1 SGHKS and CDR2 YYEKEE (reference sequence). V gave up 0 bases and J gave up 8 bases; unmatched junction bases: 8. CDR3 in DNA: TGTGCCAGCAGCTTGGGGCCGGGACAGGGCGAAGAAAAACTGTTTTTT. Translated, it gives CASSLGPGQGEEKLFF.

This clone was picked up a small number of times. V gene TRBV5-6 combines with J gene TRBJ1-5; 11 bases align to TRBD1. This CDR3 is built from 18 residues. J lost 0 bases, V lost 4 bases, and 9 bases had no gene match. CDR1 SGHDT and CDR2 YYEEEE come from the germline V gene. CDR3 DNA: TGTGCCAGCAGCCAAGGGACAGGGGGAATTTCTAGCAATCAGCCCCAGCATTTT. The encoded protein is CASSQGTGGISSNQPQHF.

The CDR3 coding sequence is TGTGCCAGCAGCCCGTGGACAGTGAACACTGAAGCTTTCTTT. Protein product: CASSPWTVNTEAFF. The chain uses TRBV7-2 and TRBJ1-1, with D maybe TRBD1 (6 bases). Germline assignment: CDR1 SGHTA and CDR2 FQGNSA. The CDR3 has 14 amino acids. Deletions cut 5 bases from V and 0 bases from J, with 10 bases between.

The chain couples TRBV5-4 to TRBJ2-5, with 8 bases matching TRBD2. The end of the DNA aligns better with TRBJ2-7, so the J call may be wrong. There are 16 residues in the CDR3. Germline CDR1 and CDR2: SGHNT and YYREEE (reference sequence). CDR3 DNA sequence: TGTGCCAGCAGCATCCCCGTCCAGCGGGGGAACTACGAGCAGTACTTC. Its translation is CASSIPVQRGNYEQYF.